The following is a T cell receptor beta chain sequence with its context. Profiling relied on immunoSEQ multiplex PCR, and the TCRdb table lists in-frame clones only, not all of them. Counted here are some 400,000 clones, nearly 90% occurring once; the ten biggest clones make up 1.5% to 2%. This record belongs to a study of blood T cell repertoires in COVID-19. Trimming took off 3 bases at V and 5 bases at J, with 10 bases between the two ends. Germline values: CDR1 SGHAT, CDR2 FQNNGV. The CDR3 is 13 amino acids. The clonotype was recovered from a young woman who had recovered from COVID-19. The specimen was PBMCs or T cells enriched from blood (not recorded which). The chain is built from TRBV11-2 and TRBJ1-1; D is perhaps TRBD1 (5 bases). The CDR3 DNA sequence: TGTGCCAGCAGCTTGGCCGGGGGGACTGAAGCTTTCTTT. This gives the protein CASSLAGGTEAFF.